This TCR beta chain originates from a study of T cell responses to AZD1222 COVID-19 vaccine. TCRdb's table, derived via immunoSEQ multiplex PCR, lists solely in-frame clones and lacks some. The table has fewer than 150,000 clones, about 90% seen once. This CDR3 spans 16 amino acids. J lost 3 bases, V lost 5 bases, and 6 bases had no gene match. The V gene's germline CDR1 is LNHNV and CDR2 YYDKDF (reference sequence). Here the sequenced sample was peripheral blood, taken 28 days after the second AZD1222 dose. The V call is TRBV15, the J call TRBJ2-5, with 13 bases lining up with TRBD2. This clonotype originated in an adult who received the AZD1222 COVID-19 vaccine. CDR3 sequence: CATSSGGLAGKETQYF. The CDR3 bases are TGTGCCACCAGCTCCGGGGGACTAGCGGGGAAAGAGACCCAGTACTTC.